This TCR beta chain was retrieved from a study of T cell repertoires in cytomegalovirus infection. To note about this clonotype: Its target is not known.

TCRdb processed the reads anew with MiXCR; each CDR3 protein has one entry. The table includes 450,000 to 600,000 distinct CDR3 sequences, approximately 40% detected once. The germline CDR1 and CDR2 sequences are LGHNA and YSLEER. V was trimmed by 2 bases and J by 4 bases, leaving 11 bases between them. The CDR3 length is 15 residues. The source of this sequence is a human donor in good health (CMV status not recorded). Some clones in this sample may be carry-over from other donors' samples. The gene calls are TRBV4-3 and TRBJ2-2; D gene ambiguous. The sample consisted of cultured PBMCs, taken from culture after CMV antigen stimulation. CDR3 sequence: CASSQWTTLTGELFF. The CDR3, as DNA: TGCGCCAGCAGCCAATGGACCACGCTCACCGGGGAGCTGTTTTTT.